This TCR beta chain stems from a study of blood T cell repertoires in COVID-19. Participants had their cohort set by participant-reported clinical history. The CDR3 sequence is 16 residues long. CDR1 is LGHNA and CDR2 is YSLEER in the germline V gene. The germline V and J ends were trimmed by 0 bases and 5 bases, with 13 bases remaining between them. The assay was immunoSEQ multiplex PCR, and TCRdb's table has in-frame clones only and misses some. The sample has 250,000 to 300,000 clones; about 85% are singletons. This TCR came from a woman aged 45-60 years who had been exposed to COVID-19. This chain links TRBV4-3 with TRBJ1-4; tentative D call: TRBD1 (6 bases). Source material: PBMCs or T cells enriched from blood (not recorded which). The CDR3: CASSQDLGAWNEKLFF. The CDR3 coding sequence is TGCGCCAGCAGCCAAGACTTGGGGGCCTGGAATGAAAAACTGTTTTTT.